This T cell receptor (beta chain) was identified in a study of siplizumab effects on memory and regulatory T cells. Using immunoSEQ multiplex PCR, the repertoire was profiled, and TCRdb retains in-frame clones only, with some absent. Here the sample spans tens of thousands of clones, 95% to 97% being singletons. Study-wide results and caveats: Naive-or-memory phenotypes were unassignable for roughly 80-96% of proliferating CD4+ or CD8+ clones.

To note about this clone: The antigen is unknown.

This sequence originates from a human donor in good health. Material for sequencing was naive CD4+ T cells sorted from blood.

The CDR3 DNA reads as TGTGCCAGTAGCAAGACAGGGAAAACTGAAGCTTTCTTT. It codes for CASSKTGKTEAFF. V and J are TRBV19 and TRBJ1-1; 7 bases align to TRBD1. The CDR3 covers 13 residues. V gave up 6 bases and J gave up 5 bases; unmatched junction bases: 6. Per the germline V gene, CDR1 is LNHDA and CDR2 is SQIVND (reference sequence). The full variable domain, completed using reference TRBV19 and TRBJ1-1, is DGGITQSPKYLFRKEGQNVTLSCEQNLNHDAMYWYRQDPGQGLRLIYYSQIVNDFQKGDIAEGYSVSREKKESFPLTVTSAQKNPTAFYLCASSKTGKTEAFFGQGTRLTVV.